This TCR beta chain was found in a study of cytomegalovirus exposure and HLA in healthy donors. Trimming took off 3 bases at V and 0 bases at J, with 12 bases between the two ends. The germline gives CDR1 MGHRA, CDR2 YSYEKL. The CDR3 length is 16 residues. In the PCR, 60 Vbeta and 13 Jbeta primers were used. Libraries were prepared by immunoSEQ multiplex PCR; TCRdb keeps only in-frame clonotypes and omits some of them. The sample lists approximately 150,000 clones, approximately 80% seen once, with 3.1% in the top ten. The study, taken as a whole, reports: A prior analysis recorded that most TCR beta V segments were productive about 90% or about 30% of the time. Fewer than 20,000 TCR beta sequences were associated with HLA alleles at 0.05 false discovery rate in a later analysis.

A word on this clone: Its antigen is still unknown.

The sequencing input was PBMCs. This chain connects TRBV4-1 to TRBJ2-1, with no clear D. This clonotype was sampled from a male donor in good health and CMV-seronegative. This chain's CDR3 is CASSQGSLTSYNEQFF. The CDR3 bases are TGCGCCAGCAGCCAGGGCTCACTCACCTCCTACAATGAGCAGTTCTTC.